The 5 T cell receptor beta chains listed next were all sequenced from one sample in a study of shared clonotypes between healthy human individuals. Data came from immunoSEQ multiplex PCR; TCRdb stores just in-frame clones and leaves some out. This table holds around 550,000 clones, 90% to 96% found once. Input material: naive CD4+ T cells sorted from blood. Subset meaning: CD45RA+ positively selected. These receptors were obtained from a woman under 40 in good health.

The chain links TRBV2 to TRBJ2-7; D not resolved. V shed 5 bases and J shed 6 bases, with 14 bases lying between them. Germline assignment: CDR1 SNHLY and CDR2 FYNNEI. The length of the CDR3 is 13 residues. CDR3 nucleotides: TGTGCCAGCAGTTCGACCCTTCTGACCGAGCAGTACTTC. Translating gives CASSSTLLTEQYF. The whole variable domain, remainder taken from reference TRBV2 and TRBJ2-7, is EPEVTQTPSHQVTQMGQEVILRCVPISNHLYFYWYRQILGQKVEFLVSFYNNEISEKSEIFDDQFSVERPDGSNFTLKIRSTKLEDSAMYFCASSSTLLTEQYFGPGTRLTVT.

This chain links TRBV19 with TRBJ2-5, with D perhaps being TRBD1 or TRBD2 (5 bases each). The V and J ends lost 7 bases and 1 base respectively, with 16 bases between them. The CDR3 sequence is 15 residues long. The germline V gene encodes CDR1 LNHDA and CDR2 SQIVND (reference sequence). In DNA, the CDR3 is TGTGCCAGTATGGACGGGGCGGGTGGCCAAGAGACCCAGTACTTC. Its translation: CASMDGAGGQETQYF.

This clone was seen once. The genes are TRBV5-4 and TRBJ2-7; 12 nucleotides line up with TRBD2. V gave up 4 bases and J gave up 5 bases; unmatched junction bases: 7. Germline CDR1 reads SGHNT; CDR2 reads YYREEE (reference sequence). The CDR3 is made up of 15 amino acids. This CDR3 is CASSRELAGGHEQYF. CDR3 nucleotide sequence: TGTGCCAGCAGCAGAGAACTAGCGGGAGGACACGAGCAGTACTTC.

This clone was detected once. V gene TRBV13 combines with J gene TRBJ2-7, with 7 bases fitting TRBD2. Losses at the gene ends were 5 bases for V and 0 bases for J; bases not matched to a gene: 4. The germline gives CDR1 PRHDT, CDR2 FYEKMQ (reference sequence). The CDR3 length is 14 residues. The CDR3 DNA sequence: TGTGCCAGCAGCCGCCGGACTAGCTCCTACGAGCAGTACTTC. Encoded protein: CASSRRTSSYEQYF.

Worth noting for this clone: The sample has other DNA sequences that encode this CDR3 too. The CDR3 nucleotides read TGTGCCAGCAGTTACTCGCAGGGACGAAACACTGAAGCTTTCTTT. Amino acid sequence: CASSYSQGRNTEAFF. This chain links TRBV6-5 with TRBJ1-1; D perhaps matches TRBD1 (5 bases). The CDR3 loop spans 15 amino acids. V lost 0 bases to trimming and J lost 2 bases, with 10 bases between them. In germline, CDR1 is MNHEY, CDR2 SVGAGI.